The rows below give T cell receptor beta chains drawn from one sample of a study of CD8 T cells in Susac syndrome. TCRdb passed the immunoSEQ multiplex PCR reads through MiXCR, listing each CDR3 protein once. This table has around 180,000 distinct CDR3 sequences, around 93% appearing once. Sample: CD4+ T cells from PBMCs. The receptors were gathered from a human donor with multiple sclerosis. CDR3s include the opening cysteine and the closing phenylalanine or tryptophan. A D gene is named only where the DNA matches it firmly. Some rows have no size entry. The others give once, few or many, or a class for an expanded clone.

TRBJ2-3 TRBV28 once - CASSLPGGSWDTQYF TGTGCCAGCAGTTTACCGGGGGGCTCATGGGATACGCAGTATTTT
TRBJ2-7 TRBV4-1 - TRBD1 CASSQGTGTGNYEQYF TGCGCCAGCAGCCAGGGCACCGGGACAGGGAACTACGAGCAGTACTTC
TRBJ2-5 TRBV19 - TRBD1 CASTKSGGVGIETQYF TGTGCCAGTACCAAATCAGGGGGCGTCGGTATTGAGACCCAGTACTTC
TRBJ1-5 TRBV5-1 - TRBD1 CASSPGQGVQPQHF TGCGCCAGCAGCCCGGGACAGGGGGTCCAGCCCCAGCATTTT
TRBJ1-1 TRBV14 - TRBD1 CASSQRITGDAGEAFF TGTGCCAGCAGCCAGAGAATAACAGGGGATGCGGGTGAAGCTTTCTTT
TRBJ2-5 TRBV20-1 - TRBD2 CSARGGSGGLKETQYF TGCAGTGCTAGAGGGGGTAGCGGGGGACTTAAAGAGACCCAGTACTTC
TRBJ2-1 TRBV6-1 - TRBD2 CASSGTSGTESYNEQFF TGTGCCAGCAGTGGGACTAGCGGGACTGAGTCCTACAATGAGCAGTTCTTC
TRBJ2-5 TRBV6-2/TRBV6-3 - - CASRRGGETQYF TGTGCCAGCAGGCGGGGTGGGGAGACCCAGTACTTC
TRBJ1-1 TRBV29-1 - - CSVIRWGVRWTEAFF TGCAGCGTTATCCGCTGGGGGGTACGGTGGACTGAAGCTTTCTTT
TRBJ2-5 TRBV7-2 - - CASSSQPVPQYF TGTGCCAGCAGCTCCCAACCCGTGCCCCAGTACTTC
TRBJ1-2 TRBV6-5 - - CASSVNRVEDGYTF TGTGCCAGCAGTGTAAACAGGGTGGAGGATGGCTACACCTTC
TRBJ2-1 TRBV19 - TRBD2 CASSTLLAGGMGEQFF TGTGCCAGTAGTACTCTTCTAGCGGGAGGGATGGGTGAGCAGTTCTTC
TRBJ2-5 TRBV5-1 - - CASSLGQGRETQYF TGCGCCAGCAGCTTGGGCCAGGGCCGGGAGACCCAGTACTTC
TRBJ2-1 TRBV6-2/TRBV6-3 once - CASSPNLLSRLTVRGLYNEQFF TGTGCCAGCAGTCCAAACCTATTGTCGAGACTGACCGTACGGGGGTTGTACAATGAGCAGTTCTTC
TRBJ2-1 TRBV3-1 - - CASSQGKGKGYNEQFF TGTGCCAGCAGCCAAGGAAAAGGGAAGGGGTACAATGAGCAGTTCTTC
TRBJ2-7 TRBV5-1 - TRBD1 CASSLTPETGTLGEQYF TGCGCCAGCAGCTTGACGCCTGAGACAGGGACCCTTGGTGAGCAGTACTTC
TRBJ1-1 TRBV30 - - CAWSVDGSSFREAFF TGTGCCTGGAGTGTTGATGGGTCCTCTTTCAGGGAAGCTTTCTTT
TRBJ1-1 TRBV3-1 - TRBD1 CASSLSDRYTEAFF TGTGCCAGCAGCCTGTCGGACAGGTACACTGAAGCTTTCTTT
TRBJ2-5 TRBV4-3 - - CASSLNPGETQYF TGCGCCAGCAGCCTAAACCCCGGGGAGACCCAGTACTTC
TRBJ2-1 TRBV2 - TRBD1 CASSGGSRGPYNEQFF TGTGCCAGCTCCGGAGGGAGCAGGGGGCCCTACAATGAGCAGTTCTTC
TRBJ1-2 TRBV7-8 - TRBD1 CASSLVRTGYNYGYTF TGTGCCAGCAGCTTAGTTAGGACAGGGTATAACTATGGCTACACCTTC
TRBJ2-2 TRBV4-3 - - CASSHRTGAGELFF TGCGCCAGCAGCCACCGGACGGGGGCCGGGGAGCTGTTTTTT
TRBJ2-2 TRBV5-1 - TRBD1 CASSEGAGTGELFF TGCGCCAGCAGTGAGGGGGCAGGAACCGGGGAGCTGTTTTTT
TRBJ1-5 TRBV27 - - CASSLFHGPDGNQPQHF TGTGCCAGCAGTTTATTTCATGGTCCTGATGGCAATCAGCCCCAGCATTTT
TRBJ1-5 TRBV7-8 once TRBD1 CASSSQQGQGQPQHF TGTGCCAGCAGCTCCCAACAGGGACAGGGCCAGCCCCAGCATTTT
TRBJ2-1 TRBV5-1 - - CASSLQGMDNEQFF TGCGCCAGCAGCCTACAGGGTATGGACAATGAGCAGTTCTTC
TRBJ2-1 TRBV12-3/TRBV12-4 - TRBD2 CASSGLAGGNEQFF TGTGCCAGCAGTGGACTAGCGGGAGGGAATGAGCAGTTCTTC
TRBJ2-2 TRBV9 - TRBD2 CASSVDPAGGIGELFF TGTGCCAGCAGCGTAGACCCAGCGGGAGGGATCGGGGAGCTGTTTTTT
TRBJ2-2 TRBV28 - - CATPSANTGELFF TGTGCCACCCCGTCGGCGAACACCGGGGAGCTGTTTTTT
TRBJ2-7 TRBV2 - - CASSEWGYEQYF TGTGCCAGCAGTGAATGGGGGTACGAGCAGTACTTC
TRBJ2-3 TRBV6-1 - TRBD2 CASRGGSSTDTQYF TGTGCCAGCAGGGGGGGGTCTAGCACAGATACGCAGTATTTT